This T cell receptor (beta chain) was obtained from a study of cytomegalovirus exposure and HLA in healthy donors (TCRdb year 2017). Context from the whole study: A later analysis indicated that the 120 validation repertoires were generated on the platform also employed for the approximately 700 repertoires of the first cohort. The study aimed to test whether cataloging public T cell receptors could reveal signatures of past pathogen exposure. Besides the first cohort of around 700 subjects, a separate validation cohort made up of over a hundred different subjects was used. High-throughput TCR immunosequencing, statistical association of individual TCRs with disease status, and machine learning were combined to predict cytomegalovirus infection status.

The donors belonged to the validation cohort of over a hundred subjects, which was separate from the roughly 670-subject first cohort. The paper as a whole reports these results and caveats: All 120 or so repertoires were used to score co-occurrence in the validation cohort in a later analysis, because that analysis had no HLA typing for the cohort. Most TCR sequences were seen in very few donors, while some public TCRs were found in many individuals. A few of the identified cytomegalovirus-associated TCR beta chains were confirmed in vitro to be specific for cytomegalovirus antigens. The study gave a list of over 150 TCR beta chains associated with cytomegalovirus. According to the authors, the approach could potentially be generalized to other disease states and immunological phenotypes. Of the cluster scores, 85% to 95% were above 0 in a later analysis, which found that TCRs clustered in the first cohort also tended to co-occur in the 120 validation repertoires. The classifier was reported to diagnose cytomegalovirus status with high specificity and sensitivity in both the original cohort and the validation cohort.

The library was generated by the immunoSEQ multiplex PCR assay. The study's own analysis went as follows. A statistical classification framework was built for diagnosing cytomegalovirus status from the catalog of TCR beta chain sequences. TCRdb retrieved this table from immuneACCESS and kept in-frame rearrangements only. Not all clones are present; in checked studies, unresolved V genes account for under half, and no reason is known for the remainder. V and J calls and clone size follow that table, whereas D and trimming were derived from the DNA. This sample gives under 300,000 clones in total; around 91% of them show up just once. 0.35% to 0.4% of the sample comes from the top ten. CDR1 is given as MNHEY and CDR2 as SMNVEV, both from the germline V gene (reference sequence). Trimming costs V 0 bases and J 0 bases, and their ends lie 10 bases apart. Counted from cysteine to phenylalanine, this CDR3 has 16 amino acids. Only the CDR3 region is kept as DNA, spanning 48 bases read in frame from base 1.

In regard to this clone: What this receptor recognizes is not known. No per-base quality is available; no much larger clone lies one base away.

The rearranged segments are TRBV27 and TRBJ2-3, with TRBD1 tentatively as D gene (6 bases match). Material: PBMCs. The clonotype comes from a woman between 18 and 30 years old in good health and CMV-seronegative. The CDR3 protein sequence reads: CASSLSGQWSTDTQYF. The nucleotide sequence is TGTGCCAGCAGTTTATCCGGACAGTGGAGCACAGATACGCAGTATTTT.